The clone carrying this TCR beta chain came up a few times. No antigen is known for it. The data were obtained in a study of human T cells and chemical hapten exposure. Study overall: Per-sample TCR yield variability stemmed mainly from small pooled library volume differences.

As for time point: patch test 1, 2 weeks after DPC sensitization. Treatment: therapeutic diphenylcyclopropenone sensitization with weekly scalp DPC. Extraction yielded total RNA from whole blood (unfractionated). Trimming stripped 9 bases from V and 3 bases from J, with 14 bases between. The CDR3 runs 13 residues. Regarding the study as a whole: Sensitizing with DPC caused no change in TCRs above 1 in 1000 frequency.

TCRdb itself ran the RACE reads through MiXCR, one entry per CDR3 protein. The sample has 150,000 to 200,000 distinct CDR3 sequences; about a fifth are singletons. The origin of this receptor is a woman in her 50s with alopecia areata. Some clones in this sample may be carry-over from other donors' samples. J is TRBJ1-1 and V is TRBV12-3 or TRBV12-4; D ambiguous. The sequencing here drew on whole blood, taken in connection with sensitization to the hapten diphenylcyclopropenone (DPC). Here the CDR3 DNA reads TGTGCCAGTAATTTCGAAGCGGACACTGAAGCTTTCTTT. Encoded protein: CASNFEADTEAFF.